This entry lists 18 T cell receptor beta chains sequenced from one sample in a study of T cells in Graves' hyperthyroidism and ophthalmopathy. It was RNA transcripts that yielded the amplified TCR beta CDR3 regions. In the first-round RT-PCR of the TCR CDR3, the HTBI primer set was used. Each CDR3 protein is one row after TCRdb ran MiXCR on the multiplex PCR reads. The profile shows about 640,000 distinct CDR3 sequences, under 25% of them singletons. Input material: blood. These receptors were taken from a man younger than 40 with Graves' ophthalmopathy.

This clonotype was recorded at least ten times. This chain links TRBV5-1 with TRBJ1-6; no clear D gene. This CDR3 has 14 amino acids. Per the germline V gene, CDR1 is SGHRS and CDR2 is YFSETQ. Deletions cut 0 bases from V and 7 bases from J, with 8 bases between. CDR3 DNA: TGCGCCAGCAGCTTGGTGCCGTGGAATTCACCCCTCCACTTT. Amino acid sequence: CASSLVPWNSPLHF.

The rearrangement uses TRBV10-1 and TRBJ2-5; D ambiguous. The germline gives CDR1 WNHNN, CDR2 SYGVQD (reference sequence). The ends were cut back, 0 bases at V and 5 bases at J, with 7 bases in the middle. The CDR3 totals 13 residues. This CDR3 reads CASSESTLETQYF. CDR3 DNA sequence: TGCGCCAGCAGTGAGTCGACTCTGGAGACCCAGTACTTC.

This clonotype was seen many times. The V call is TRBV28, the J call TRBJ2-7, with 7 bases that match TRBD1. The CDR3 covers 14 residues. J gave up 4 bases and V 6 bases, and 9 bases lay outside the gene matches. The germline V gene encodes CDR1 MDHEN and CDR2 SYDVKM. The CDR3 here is CASSRARGPYEQYF. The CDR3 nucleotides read TGTGCCAGCAGCCGAGCGAGGGGGCCTTACGAGCAGTACTTC.

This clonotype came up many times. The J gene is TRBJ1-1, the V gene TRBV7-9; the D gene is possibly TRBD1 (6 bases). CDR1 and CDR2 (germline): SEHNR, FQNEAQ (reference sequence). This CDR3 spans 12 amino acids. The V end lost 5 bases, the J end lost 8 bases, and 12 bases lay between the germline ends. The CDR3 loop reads CASSKTGNEAFF. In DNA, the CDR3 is TGTGCCAGCAGCAAGACAGGTAACGAAGCTTTCTTT. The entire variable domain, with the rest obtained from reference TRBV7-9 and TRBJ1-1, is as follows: DTGVSQNPRHKITKRGQNVTFRCDPISEHNRLYWYRQTLGQGPEFLTYFQNEAQLEKSRLLSDRFSAERPKGSFSTLEIQRTEQGDSAMYLCASSKTGNEAFFGQGTRLTVV.

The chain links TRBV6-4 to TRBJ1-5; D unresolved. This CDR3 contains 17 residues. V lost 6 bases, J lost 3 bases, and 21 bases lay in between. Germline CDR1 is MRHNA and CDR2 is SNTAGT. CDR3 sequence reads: CASSLSGRVVNNQPQHF. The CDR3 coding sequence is TGTGCCAGCAGCCTTTCCGGGAGGGTGGTCAACAATCAGCCCCAGCATTTT.

CDR3 coding DNA: TGTGCCATCAGTGAGTCCTCCCCCCCGACTAGCGGGAGACCCTACAATGAGCAGTTCTTC. This encodes CAISESSPPTSGRPYNEQFF. V usage is TRBV10-3 and J usage is TRBJ2-1; TRBD2 aligns across 12 bases. V dropped 0 bases and J dropped 2; count of bases not matched to a gene: 11. There are 20 residues in the CDR3. The germline CDR1 and CDR2 sequences are ENHRY and SYGVKD.

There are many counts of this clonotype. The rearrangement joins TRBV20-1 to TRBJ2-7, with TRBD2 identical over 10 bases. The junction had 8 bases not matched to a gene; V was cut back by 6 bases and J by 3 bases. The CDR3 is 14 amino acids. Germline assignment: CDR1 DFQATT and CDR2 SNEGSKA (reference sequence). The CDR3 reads CSAQGLAGVYEQYF. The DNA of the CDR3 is TGCAGTGCCCAGGGGCTAGCGGGAGTCTACGAGCAGTACTTC.

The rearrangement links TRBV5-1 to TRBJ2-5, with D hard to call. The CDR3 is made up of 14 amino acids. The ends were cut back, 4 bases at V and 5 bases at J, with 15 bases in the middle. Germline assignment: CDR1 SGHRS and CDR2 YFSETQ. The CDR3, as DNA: TGCGCCAGCAGCCCCACGGGTCCAAGGGAGACCCAGTACTTC. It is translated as CASSPTGPRETQYF.

The CDR3 loop reads CASSGSGSRNEQFF. CDR3 DNA sequence: TGTGCCAGCAGCGGTAGCGGGTCCAGGAATGAGCAGTTCTTC. The rearrangement links TRBV9 to TRBJ2-1; TRBD2 matches 7 bases. V shed 3 bases, J shed 7 bases, and the junction held 7 bases outside the gene matches. The CDR3 contains 14 residues. Germline V CDR1 and CDR2: SGDLS, YYNGEE.

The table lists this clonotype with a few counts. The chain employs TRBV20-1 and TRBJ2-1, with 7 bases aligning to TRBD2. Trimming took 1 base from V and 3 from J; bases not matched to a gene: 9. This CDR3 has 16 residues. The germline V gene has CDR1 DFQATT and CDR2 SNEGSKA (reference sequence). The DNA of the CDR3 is TGCAGTGCTAGAGTCGGTGGGAGGGCTCACTACAATGAGCAGTTCTTC. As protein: CSARVGGRAHYNEQFF.

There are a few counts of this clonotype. The CDR3 spells CASSLAGGPKFF. CDR3 nucleotides: TGTGCCAGCAGCTTGGCGGGAGGGCCAAAGTTCTTC. The chain couples TRBV5-6 to TRBJ2-1, with TRBD2 matching 8 bases. Losses at the gene ends were 0 bases for V and 14 bases for J; bases not matched to a gene: 4. Germline values: CDR1 SGHDT, CDR2 YYEEEE. The CDR3 is made up of 12 amino acids.

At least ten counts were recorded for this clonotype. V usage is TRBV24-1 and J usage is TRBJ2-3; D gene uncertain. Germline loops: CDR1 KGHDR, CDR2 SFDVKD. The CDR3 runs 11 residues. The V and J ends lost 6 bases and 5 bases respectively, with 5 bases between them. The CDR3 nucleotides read TGTGCCACCAGTCTGGAAGATACGCAGTATTTT. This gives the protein CATSLEDTQYF.

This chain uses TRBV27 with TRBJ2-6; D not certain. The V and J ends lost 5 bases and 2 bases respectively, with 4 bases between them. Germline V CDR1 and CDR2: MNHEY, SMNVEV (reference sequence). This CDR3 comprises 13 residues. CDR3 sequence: CASSNAGANVLTF. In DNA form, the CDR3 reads TGTGCCAGCAGTAATGCTGGGGCCAACGTCCTGACTTTC.

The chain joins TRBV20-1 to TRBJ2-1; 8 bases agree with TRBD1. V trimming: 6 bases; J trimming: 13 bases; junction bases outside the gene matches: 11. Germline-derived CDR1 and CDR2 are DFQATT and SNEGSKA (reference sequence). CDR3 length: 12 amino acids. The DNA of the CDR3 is TGCAGTGCGTTTGGACAGGGACCCCAACAGTTCTTC. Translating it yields CSAFGQGPQQFF.

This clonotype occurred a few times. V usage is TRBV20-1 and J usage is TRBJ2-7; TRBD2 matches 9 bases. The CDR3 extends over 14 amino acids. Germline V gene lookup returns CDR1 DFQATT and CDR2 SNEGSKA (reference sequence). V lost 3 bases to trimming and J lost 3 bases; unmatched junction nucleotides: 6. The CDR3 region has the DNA TGCAGTGCTAGCGGGCGGGAGGGCCACTACGAGCAGTACTTC. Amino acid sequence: CSASGREGHYEQYF.

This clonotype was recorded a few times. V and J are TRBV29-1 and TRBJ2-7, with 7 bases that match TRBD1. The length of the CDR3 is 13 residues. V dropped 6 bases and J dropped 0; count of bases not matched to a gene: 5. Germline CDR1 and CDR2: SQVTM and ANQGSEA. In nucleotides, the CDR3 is TGCAGCGTATCCGGGACAGACTCCTACGAGCAGTACTTC. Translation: CSVSGTDSYEQYF.

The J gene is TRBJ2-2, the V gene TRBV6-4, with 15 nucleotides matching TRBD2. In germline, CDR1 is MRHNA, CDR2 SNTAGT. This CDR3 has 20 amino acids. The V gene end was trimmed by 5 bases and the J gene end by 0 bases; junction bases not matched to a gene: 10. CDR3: CASSSTGLAGGRANTGELFF. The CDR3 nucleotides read TGTGCCAGCAGTTCAACAGGACTAGCGGGAGGGAGAGCGAACACCGGGGAGCTGTTTTTT.

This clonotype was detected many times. CDR3 sequence: CASSLRTGGGYTF. CDR3 in DNA: TGTGCCAGCAGCTTAAGGACAGGGGGCGGCTACACCTTC. The rearrangement uses TRBV7-9 and TRBJ1-2, with 11 bases identical to TRBD1. In germline, CDR1 is SEHNR, CDR2 FQNEAQ (reference sequence). J was trimmed by 8 bases and V by 2 bases; bases with no gene match: 1. CDR3 length equals 13 residues.